This TCR beta chain is from a study of cytomegalovirus exposure and HLA in healthy donors. Study at large: HLA-typed donors contributed 65 million to 85 million unique TCRs, which were held in an early data release. Findings of the study overall: Donors belonging to an Asian-associated ancestry cluster reportedly showed fewer N-insertions in productive TCRs than the roughly 700-donor mean, according to what a later analysis found.

In the case of this clone: Its specificity is not known.

As for the donors, each was a healthy bone marrow donor. The CDR3 covers 14 residues. Researchers ran the PCR with 60 Vbeta and 13 Jbeta primers. TCRdb keeps only in-frame clones here, not all; method: immunoSEQ multiplex PCR. Of roughly 150,000 clones listed, approximately 80% were seen once; the top ten hold 6.6%. The chain joins TRBV21-1 to TRBJ2-4; the table's D call, TRBD1, was not checked against the DNA. TRBV21-1 is tagged as a pseudogene. The receptor comes from a woman in her fifties or sixties in good health and CMV-seropositive. The sequencing sample was made of PBMCs. Here the CDR3 DNA reads TGTGCCAGCAGCTTCCGGACAGGGTCCTTTGGGCAGTACTTC. It is translated as CASSFRTGSFGQYF.